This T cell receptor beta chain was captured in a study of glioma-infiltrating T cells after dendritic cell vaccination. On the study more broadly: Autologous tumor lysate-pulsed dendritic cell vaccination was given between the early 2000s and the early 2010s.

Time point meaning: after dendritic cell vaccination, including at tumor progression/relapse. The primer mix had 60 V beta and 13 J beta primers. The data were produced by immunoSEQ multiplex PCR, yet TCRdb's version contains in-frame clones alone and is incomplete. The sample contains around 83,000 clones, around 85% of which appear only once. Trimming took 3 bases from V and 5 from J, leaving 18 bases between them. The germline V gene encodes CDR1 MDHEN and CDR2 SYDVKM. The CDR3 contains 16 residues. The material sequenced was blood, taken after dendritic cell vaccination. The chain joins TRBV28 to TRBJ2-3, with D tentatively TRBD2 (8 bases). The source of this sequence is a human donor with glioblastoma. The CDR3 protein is CASSFTSGRQGDTQYF. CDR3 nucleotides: TGTGCCAGCAGTTTTACAAGCGGGAGACAGGGAGATACGCAGTATTTT. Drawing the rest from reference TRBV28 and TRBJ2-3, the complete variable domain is DVKVTQSSRYLVKRTGEKVFLECVQDMDHENMFWYRQDPGLGLRLIYFSYDVKMKEKGDIPEGYSVSREKKERFSLILESASTNQTSMYLCASSFTSGRQGDTQYFGPGTRLTVL.